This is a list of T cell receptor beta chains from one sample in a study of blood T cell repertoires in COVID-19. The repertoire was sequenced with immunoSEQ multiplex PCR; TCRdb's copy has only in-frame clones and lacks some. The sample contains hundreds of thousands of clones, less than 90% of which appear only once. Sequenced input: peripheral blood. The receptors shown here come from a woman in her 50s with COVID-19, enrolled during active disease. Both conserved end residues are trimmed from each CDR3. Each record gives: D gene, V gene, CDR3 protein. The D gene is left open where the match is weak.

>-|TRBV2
ASSEGLFTDTQY
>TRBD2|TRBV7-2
ASSLGLAGLYGEF
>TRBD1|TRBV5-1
ASSIPAGTGGFDDEQF
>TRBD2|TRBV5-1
ASSGTSGVSDTQY
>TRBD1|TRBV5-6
ASSLYVSGDSYGYT
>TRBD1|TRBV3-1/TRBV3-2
ASSQDTGEEQY
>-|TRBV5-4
ASSPTRDSGNTIY
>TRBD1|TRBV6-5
ASTRTGLSNQPQH
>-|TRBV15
ATSRDFRGWDEQY
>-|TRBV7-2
ASSPRIGGRETQY
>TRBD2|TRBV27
ASSKTQGLASEQF
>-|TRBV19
ASSFRRGRSYNSPLH
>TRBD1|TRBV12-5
ASVQGARHGYT
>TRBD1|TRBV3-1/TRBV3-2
ASSQVTGGTEAF
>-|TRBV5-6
ASSLARAGQF
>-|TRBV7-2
ASSLGLGGSDSPLH
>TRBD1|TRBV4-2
ASSQVDRASNYGYT
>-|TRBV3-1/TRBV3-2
ASSQVGGRVTEAF